This T cell receptor (beta chain) was recorded in a study of CD8 T cells in ankylosing spondylitis. Study observations and caveats: Seemingly characteristic of ankylosing spondylitis blood was a TCR beta motif consisting of under ten highly homologous variants. Clones tied to disease were said to be significantly enriched in matched ankylosing spondylitis synovial fluid.

Generation of TCR beta libraries employed quantitative 5'-RACE incorporating molecular barcodes. TCRdb used MiXCR to reprocess the 5' RACE reads, holding one entry per CDR3 protein. The data hold under 250,000 distinct CDR3 sequences, with 30% to 35% observed a single time. Details on this clonotype: Its antigen remains unidentified.

V gave up 10 bases and J gave up 2 bases; unmatched junction bases: 10. Germline-derived CDR1 and CDR2 are ENHRY and SYGVKD. The CDR3 runs to 14 residues. The chain recombines TRBV10-3 with TRBJ2-5, with 7 bases that match TRBD2. The sequencing input was blood, either unsorted or a sorted T cell fraction (not recorded which). This sequence was found in a male donor with ankylosing spondylitis or in good health (not recorded which). The CDR3 loop reads CATREAGEQETQYF. DNA for the CDR3: TGTGCCACCCGGGAGGCGGGGGAACAAGAGACCCAGTACTTC.